This TCR beta chain derives from a study of technical replicates of blood from several donors. The V and J ends lost 4 bases and 1 base, in that order; junction bases with no gene match: 4. Germline CDR1 LGHNA, CDR2 YNFKEQ. The CDR3 extends over 15 amino acids. Only in-frame clones appear in the TCRdb table, and some are missing; sequencing was by immunoSEQ multiplex PCR. The sample has some 80,000 clones; about 90% are singletons. This clone appeared once. The chain has TRBV4-2 and TRBJ2-1, with 7 bases matching TRBD2. Material: T cells isolated from PBMCs. This sequence was found in a human donor in good health. The CDR3 DNA reads as TGTGCCAGCAGCCTCCGCGGGGGATCCTACAATGAGCAGTTCTTC. Protein sequence: CASSLRGGSYNEQFF.